This T cell receptor (beta chain) stems from a study of CD8 T cells in Susac syndrome. Germline CDR1 reads SQVTM; CDR2 reads ANQGSEA. After removal of 6 bases from V and 4 bases from J, the junction contained 8 bases not matched to a gene. CDR3 length: 13 residues. Roughly 0.45 to 1 ug RNA was reverse transcribed with random hexamers. TCRdb re-called the immunoSEQ multiplex PCR reads through MiXCR, storing one row per CDR3 protein. The table shows 110,000 or so distinct CDR3 sequences, with about nine tenths occurring only once. V and J are TRBV29-1 and TRBJ2-5; 7 positions match TRBD1. The sequencing input was CD4+ T cells from PBMCs. The receptor's source is a human donor in good health. CDR3 sequence: CSVGIAGGETQYF. The CDR3 bases are TGCAGCGTGGGGATAGCAGGGGGAGAGACCCAGTACTTC.